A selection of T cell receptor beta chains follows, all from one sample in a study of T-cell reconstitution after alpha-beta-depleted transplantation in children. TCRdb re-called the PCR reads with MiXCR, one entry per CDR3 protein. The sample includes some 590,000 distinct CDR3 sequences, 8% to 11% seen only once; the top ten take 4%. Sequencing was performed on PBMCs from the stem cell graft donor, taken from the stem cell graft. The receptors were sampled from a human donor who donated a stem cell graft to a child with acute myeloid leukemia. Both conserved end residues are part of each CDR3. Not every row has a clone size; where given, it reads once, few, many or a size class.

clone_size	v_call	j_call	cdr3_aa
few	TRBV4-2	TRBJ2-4	CASSQVETRGTQYF
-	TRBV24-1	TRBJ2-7	CATSDLGRHEQYF
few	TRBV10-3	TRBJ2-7	CAISESRYEQYF
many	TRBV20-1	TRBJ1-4	CSAPSGANNEKLFF
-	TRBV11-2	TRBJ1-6	CASSPEVVNNSPLHF
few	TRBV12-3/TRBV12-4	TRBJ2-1	CASSSPTLEQFF
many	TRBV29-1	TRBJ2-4	CSVKAKNIQYF
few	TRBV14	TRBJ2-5	CASRQQGGETQYF
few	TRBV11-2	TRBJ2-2	CASSLGDRGLFRRGELFF
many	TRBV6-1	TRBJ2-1	CASSEVPPLVAGEQFF
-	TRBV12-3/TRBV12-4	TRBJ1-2	CASSRFTLGGRGDGYTF
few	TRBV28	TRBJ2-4	CASSFPGGGGNIQYF
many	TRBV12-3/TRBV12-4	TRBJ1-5	CASTPGQGVGNQPQHF
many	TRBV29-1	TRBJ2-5	CSVDDRGSSETQYF
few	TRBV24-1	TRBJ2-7	CATSDSGTSGYNLYEQYF
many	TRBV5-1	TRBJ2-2	CASSLDPSGAANTGELFF
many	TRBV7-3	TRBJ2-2	CASSPTSGREYTGELFF
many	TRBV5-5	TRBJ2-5	CASSLEYAETQYF
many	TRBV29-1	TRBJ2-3	CSAPVGAGPTDTQYF
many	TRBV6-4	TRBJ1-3	CASSDPCKVSGNTIYF
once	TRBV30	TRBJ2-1	CAWSPDWDNEQFF
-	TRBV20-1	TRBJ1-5	CSARGNFMSGGNQPQHF
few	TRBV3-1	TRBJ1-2	CASSPLQGARYGYTF
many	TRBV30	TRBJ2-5	CAWGTRTGGLKTQYF
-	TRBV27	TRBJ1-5	CASSRQGSQPQHF
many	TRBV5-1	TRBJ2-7	CASSARRSGTSYEQYF
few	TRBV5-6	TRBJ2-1	CASSYNGQISYNEQFF
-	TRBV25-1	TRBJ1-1	CASSNERAFF
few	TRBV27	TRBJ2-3	CASSSPGLTNTQYF
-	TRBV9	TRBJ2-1	CASPSPVTSGTHRGSYNEQFF
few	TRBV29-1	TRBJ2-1	CSVDSSGSSGEQFF